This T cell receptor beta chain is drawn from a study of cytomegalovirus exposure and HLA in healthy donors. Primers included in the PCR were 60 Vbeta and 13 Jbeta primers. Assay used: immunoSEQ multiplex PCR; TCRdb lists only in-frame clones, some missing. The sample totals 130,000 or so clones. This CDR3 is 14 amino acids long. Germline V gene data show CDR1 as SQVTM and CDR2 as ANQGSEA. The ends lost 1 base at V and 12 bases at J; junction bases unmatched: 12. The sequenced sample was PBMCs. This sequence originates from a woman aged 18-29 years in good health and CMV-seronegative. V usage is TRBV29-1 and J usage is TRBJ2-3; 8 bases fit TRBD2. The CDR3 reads CSVEGASGGGGQYF. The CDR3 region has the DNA TGCAGCGTTGAAGGGGCTTCCGGGGGGGGTGGCCAGTATTTT.